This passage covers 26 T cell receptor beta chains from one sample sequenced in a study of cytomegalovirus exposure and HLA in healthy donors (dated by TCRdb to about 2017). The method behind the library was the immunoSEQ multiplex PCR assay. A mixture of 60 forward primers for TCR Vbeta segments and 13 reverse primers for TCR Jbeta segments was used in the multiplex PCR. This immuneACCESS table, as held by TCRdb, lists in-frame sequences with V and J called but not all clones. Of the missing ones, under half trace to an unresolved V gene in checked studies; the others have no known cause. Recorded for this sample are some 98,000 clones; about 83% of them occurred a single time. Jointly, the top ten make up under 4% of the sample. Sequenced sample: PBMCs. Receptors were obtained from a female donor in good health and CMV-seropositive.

CDR3 sequence: CASSLTSFSWGYTF. The CDR3, as DNA: TGTGCCAGCAGCCTTACATCCTTTTCCTGGGGCTACACCTTC. The chain links TRBV6-5 to TRBJ1-2; D gene ambiguous. This CDR3 comprises 14 residues. V shed 6 bases and J shed 8 bases, with 19 bases lying between them. Germline CDR1 and CDR2: MNHEY and SVGAGI.

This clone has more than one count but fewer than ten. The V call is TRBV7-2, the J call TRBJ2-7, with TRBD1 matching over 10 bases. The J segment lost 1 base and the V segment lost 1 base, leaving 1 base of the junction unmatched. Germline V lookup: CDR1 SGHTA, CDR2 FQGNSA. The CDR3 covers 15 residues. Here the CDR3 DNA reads TGTGCCAGCAGCTTAGGGGACAGGGGTTCCTACGAGCAGTACTTC. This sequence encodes CASSLGDRGSYEQYF.

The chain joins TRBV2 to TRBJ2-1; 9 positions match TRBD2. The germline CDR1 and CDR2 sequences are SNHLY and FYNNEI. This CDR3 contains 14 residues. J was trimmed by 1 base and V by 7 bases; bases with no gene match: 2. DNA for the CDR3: TGTGCCAGCACGGGACTAGCATCCTACAATGAGCAGTTCTTC. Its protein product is CASTGLASYNEQFF.

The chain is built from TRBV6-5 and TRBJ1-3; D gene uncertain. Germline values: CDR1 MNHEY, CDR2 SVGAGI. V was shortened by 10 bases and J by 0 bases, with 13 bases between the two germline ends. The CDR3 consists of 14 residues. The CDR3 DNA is TGTGCCACCTCAGGTGGTTCCTCTGGAAACACCATATATTTT. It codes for CATSGGSSGNTIYF.

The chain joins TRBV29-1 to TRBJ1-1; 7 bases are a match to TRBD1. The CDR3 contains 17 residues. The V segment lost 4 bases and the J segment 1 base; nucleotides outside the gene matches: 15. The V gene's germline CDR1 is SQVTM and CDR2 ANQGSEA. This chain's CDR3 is CSVALQHPGQQNTEAFF. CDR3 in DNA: TGCAGCGTTGCCCTACAACACCCGGGACAGCAGAACACTGAAGCTTTCTTT. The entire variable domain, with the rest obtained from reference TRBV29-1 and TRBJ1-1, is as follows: SAVISQKPSRDICQRGTSLTIQCQVDSQVTMMFWYRQQPGQSLTLIATANQGSEATYESGFVIDKFPISRPNLTFSTLTVSNMSPEDSSIYLCSVALQHPGQQNTEAFFGQGTRLTVV.

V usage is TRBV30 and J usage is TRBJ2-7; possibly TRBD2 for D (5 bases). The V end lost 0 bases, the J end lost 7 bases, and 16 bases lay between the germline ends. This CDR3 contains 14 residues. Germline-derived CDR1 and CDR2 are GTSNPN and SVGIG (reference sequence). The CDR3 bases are TGTGCCTGGAGTGTACAAGGGCCCCCGGGGGAGCAGTACTTC. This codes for CAWSVQGPPGEQYF.

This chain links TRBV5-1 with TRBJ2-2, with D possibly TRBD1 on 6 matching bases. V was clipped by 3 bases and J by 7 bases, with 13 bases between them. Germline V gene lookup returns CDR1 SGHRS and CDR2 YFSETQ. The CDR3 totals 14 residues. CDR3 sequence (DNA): TGCGCCAGCAGCTACCCCAGGGGCGACGGGGAGCTGTTTTTT. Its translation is CASSYPRGDGELFF.

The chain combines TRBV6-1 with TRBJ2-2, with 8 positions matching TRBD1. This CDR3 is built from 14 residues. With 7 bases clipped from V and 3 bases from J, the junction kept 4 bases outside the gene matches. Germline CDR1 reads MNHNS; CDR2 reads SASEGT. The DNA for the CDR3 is TGTGCCAGCAATGACAGGGGAGACACCGGGGAGCTGTTTTTT. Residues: CASNDRGDTGELFF.

This CDR3 is CASSARRYQETQYF. DNA for the CDR3: TGTGCCAGCAGCGCCCGGAGGTACCAAGAGACCCAGTACTTC. The rearrangement links TRBV11-2 to TRBJ2-5; tentative D call: TRBD2 (5 bases). The germline V and J ends were trimmed by 5 bases and 0 bases, with 10 bases remaining between them. The CDR3 runs 14 residues. Germline CDR1 is SGHAT and CDR2 is FQNNGV.

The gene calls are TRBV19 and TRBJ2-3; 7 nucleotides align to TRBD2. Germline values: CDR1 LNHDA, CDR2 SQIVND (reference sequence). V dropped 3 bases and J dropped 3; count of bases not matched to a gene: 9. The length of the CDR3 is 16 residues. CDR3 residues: CASSIRAGVGTDTQYF. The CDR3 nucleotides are TGTGCCAGTAGTATCCGGGCGGGAGTAGGGACAGATACGCAGTATTTT.

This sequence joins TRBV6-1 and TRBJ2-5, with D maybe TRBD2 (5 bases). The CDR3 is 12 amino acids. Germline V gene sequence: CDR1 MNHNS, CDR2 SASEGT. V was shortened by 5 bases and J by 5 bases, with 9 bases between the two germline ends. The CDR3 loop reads CASSPTTETQYF. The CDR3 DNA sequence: TGTGCCAGCAGTCCGACTACGGAGACCCAGTACTTC.

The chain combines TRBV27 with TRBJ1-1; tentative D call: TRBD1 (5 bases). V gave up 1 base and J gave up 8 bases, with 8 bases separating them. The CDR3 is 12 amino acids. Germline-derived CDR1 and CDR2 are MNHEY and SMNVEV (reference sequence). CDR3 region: CASSLFGGEAFF. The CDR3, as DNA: TGTGCCAGCAGTTTATTCGGGGGGGAAGCTTTCTTT.

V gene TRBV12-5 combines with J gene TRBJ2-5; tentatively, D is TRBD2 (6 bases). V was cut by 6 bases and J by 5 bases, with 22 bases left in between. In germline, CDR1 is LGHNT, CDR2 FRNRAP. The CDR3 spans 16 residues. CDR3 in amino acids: CASGPRENVSLETQYF. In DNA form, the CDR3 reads TGTGCTAGTGGGCCCCGGGAGAATGTGTCTCTGGAGACCCAGTACTTC.

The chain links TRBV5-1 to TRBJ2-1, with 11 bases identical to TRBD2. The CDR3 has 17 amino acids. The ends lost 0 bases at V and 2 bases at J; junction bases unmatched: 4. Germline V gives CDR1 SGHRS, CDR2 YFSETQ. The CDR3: CASSLETSGSAYNEQFF. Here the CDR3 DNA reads TGCGCCAGCAGCTTGGAAACTAGCGGGAGCGCCTACAATGAGCAGTTCTTC.

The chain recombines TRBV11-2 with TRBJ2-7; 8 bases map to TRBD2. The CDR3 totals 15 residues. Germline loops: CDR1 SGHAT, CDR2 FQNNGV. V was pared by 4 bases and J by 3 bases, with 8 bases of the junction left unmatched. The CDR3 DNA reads TGTGCCAGCAGCTCCCCGTTTAGCGGGAACTACGAGCAGTACTTC. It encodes CASSSPFSGNYEQYF.

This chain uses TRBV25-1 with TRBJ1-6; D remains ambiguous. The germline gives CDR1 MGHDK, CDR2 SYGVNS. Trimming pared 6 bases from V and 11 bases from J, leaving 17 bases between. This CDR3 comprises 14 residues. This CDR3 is CASSDLSGATPLHF. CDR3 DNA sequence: TGTGCCAGCAGCGACTTATCGGGAGCGACACCCCTCCACTTT.

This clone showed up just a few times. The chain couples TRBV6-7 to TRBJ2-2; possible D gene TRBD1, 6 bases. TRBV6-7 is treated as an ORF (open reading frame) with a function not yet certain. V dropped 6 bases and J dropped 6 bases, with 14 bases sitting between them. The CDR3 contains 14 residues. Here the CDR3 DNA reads TGTGCCAGCAGCCCCAGGGGATGGGCCGGGGAGCTGTTTTTT. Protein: CASSPRGWAGELFF.

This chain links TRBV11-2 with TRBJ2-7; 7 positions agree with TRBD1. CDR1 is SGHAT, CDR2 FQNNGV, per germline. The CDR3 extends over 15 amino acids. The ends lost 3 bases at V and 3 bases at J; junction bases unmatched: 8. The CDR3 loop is CASSLAGQALYEQYF. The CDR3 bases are TGTGCCAGCAGCTTGGCTGGACAGGCACTCTACGAGCAGTACTTC.

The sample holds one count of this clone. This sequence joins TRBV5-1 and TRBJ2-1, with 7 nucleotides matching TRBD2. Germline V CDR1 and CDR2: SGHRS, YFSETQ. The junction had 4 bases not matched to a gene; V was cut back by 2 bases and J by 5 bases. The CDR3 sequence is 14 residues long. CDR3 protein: CASSFRDYDNEQFF. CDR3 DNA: TGCGCCAGCAGCTTCCGGGACTACGACAATGAGCAGTTCTTC.

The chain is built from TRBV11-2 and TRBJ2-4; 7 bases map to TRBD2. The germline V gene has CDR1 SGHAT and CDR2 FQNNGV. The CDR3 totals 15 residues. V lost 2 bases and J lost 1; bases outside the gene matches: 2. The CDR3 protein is CASSLLAVAKNIQYF. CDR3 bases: TGTGCCAGCAGCTTACTAGCGGTGGCCAAAAACATTCAGTACTTC.

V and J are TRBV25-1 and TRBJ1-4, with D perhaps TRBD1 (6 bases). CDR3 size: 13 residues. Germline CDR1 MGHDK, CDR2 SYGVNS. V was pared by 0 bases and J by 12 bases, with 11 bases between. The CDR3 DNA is TGTGCCAGCAGTGAATACGGGGGGCGAGAACTGTTTTTT. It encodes CASSEYGGRELFF.

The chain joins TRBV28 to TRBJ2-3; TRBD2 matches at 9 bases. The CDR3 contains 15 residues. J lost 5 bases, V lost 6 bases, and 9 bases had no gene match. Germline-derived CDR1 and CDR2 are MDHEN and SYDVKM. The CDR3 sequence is CASRRFSGSKDTQYF. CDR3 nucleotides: TGTGCCAGCAGGCGATTTAGCGGGAGTAAAGATACGCAGTATTTT. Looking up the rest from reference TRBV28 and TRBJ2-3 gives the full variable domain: DVKVTQSSRYLVKRTGEKVFLECVQDMDHENMFWYRQDPGLGLRLIYFSYDVKMKEKGDIPEGYSVSREKKERFSLILESASTNQTSMYLCASRRFSGSKDTQYFGPGTRLTVL.

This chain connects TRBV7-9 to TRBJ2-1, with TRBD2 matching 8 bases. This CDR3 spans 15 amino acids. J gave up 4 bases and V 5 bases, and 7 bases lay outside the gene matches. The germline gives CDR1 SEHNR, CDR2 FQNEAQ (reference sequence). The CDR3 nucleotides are TGTGCCAGCAGCCCGGTGATAGCGGGGTACAATGAGCAGTTCTTC. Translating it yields CASSPVIAGYNEQFF.

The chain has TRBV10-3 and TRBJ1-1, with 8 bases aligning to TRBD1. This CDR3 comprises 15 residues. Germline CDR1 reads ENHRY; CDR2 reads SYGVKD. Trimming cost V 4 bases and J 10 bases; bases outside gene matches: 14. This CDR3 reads CAISALGQGTSAAFF. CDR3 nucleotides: TGTGCCATCAGTGCCCTCGGACAGGGCACTAGTGCAGCTTTCTTT.

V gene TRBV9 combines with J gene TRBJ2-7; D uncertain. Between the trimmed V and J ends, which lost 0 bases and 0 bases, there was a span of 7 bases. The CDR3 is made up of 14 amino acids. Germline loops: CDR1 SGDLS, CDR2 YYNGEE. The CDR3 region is CASSVAGFSYEQYF. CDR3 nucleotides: TGTGCCAGCAGCGTAGCCGGGTTCTCCTACGAGCAGTACTTC.

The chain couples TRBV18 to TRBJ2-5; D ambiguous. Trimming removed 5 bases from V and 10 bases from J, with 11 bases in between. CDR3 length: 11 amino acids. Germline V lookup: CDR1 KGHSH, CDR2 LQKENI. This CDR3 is CASSEFEDQYF. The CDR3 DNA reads TGTGCCAGCTCAGAATTCGAGGACCAGTACTTC.